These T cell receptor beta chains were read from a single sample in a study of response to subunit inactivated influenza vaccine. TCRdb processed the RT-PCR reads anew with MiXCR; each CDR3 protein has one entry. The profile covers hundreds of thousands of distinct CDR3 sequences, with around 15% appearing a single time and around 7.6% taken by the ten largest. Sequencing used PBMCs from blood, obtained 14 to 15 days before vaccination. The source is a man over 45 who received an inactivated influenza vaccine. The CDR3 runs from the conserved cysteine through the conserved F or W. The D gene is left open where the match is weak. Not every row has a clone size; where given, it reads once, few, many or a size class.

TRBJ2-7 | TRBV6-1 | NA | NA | TGTGCCAGCAGTGCTTCAACAAAGTCCGTTTGGGCGGGTGCCTACGAGCAGTACTTC | CASSASTKSVWAGAYEQYF
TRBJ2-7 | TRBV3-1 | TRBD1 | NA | TGTGCCAGCAGCCAAGGGCGGGACAGGAGCTCCTACGAGCAGTACTTC | CASSQGRDRSSYEQYF
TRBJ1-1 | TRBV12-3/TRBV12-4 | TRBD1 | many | TGTGCCAGCAGCCACGGACAGGTGAACACTGAAGCTTTCTTT | CASSHGQVNTEAFF
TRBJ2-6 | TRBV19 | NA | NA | TGTGCCAGTAGTCGGGACACCGGGGGCTCTGGGGCCAACGTCCTGACTTTC | CASSRDTGGSGANVLTF
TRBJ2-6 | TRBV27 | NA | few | TGTGCCAGCAGTTCCCCCCGGGTGGAACGAAACTCTGGGGCCAACGTCCTGACTTTC | CASSSPRVERNSGANVLTF
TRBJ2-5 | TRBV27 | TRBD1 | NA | TGTGCCAGCAGTCCCGACAGGGACGGACGGGGGACCCAGTACTTC | CASSPDRDGRGTQYF
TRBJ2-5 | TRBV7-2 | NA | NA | TGTGCCAGCAGCCCTAGGGTACAAGAGACCCAGTACTTC | CASSPRVQETQYF
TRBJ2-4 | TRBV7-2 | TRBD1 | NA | TGTGCCAGCAGCGTGGGACAGGGGGCGTATTTACTTCAGTACTTC | CASSVGQGAYLLQYF
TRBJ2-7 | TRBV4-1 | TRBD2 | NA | TGCGCCACAGCAGAGTCCGGGGGGTACGAGCAGTACTTC | CATAESGGYEQYF
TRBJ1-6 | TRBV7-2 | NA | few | TGTGCCAGCGGCTCAGGGTTGGGGAATTCACCCCTCCACTTT | CASGSGLGNSPLHF
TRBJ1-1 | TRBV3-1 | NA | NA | TGTGCCAGCTGCGTGGGCCCGCTGAACACTGAAGCTTTCTTT | CASCVGPLNTEAFF
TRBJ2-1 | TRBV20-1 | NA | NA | TGCAGTGCTAGAGATATCGTAAGGAATGAGCAGTTCTTC | CSARDIVRNEQFF
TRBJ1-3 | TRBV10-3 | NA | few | TGTGCCATCAGTGACCGGACCGAGCCCTCTGGAAACACCATATATTTT | CAISDRTEPSGNTIYF
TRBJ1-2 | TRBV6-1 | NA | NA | TGTGCCAGCAGTGAACGTACGGAGAACTATGGCTACACCTTC | CASSERTENYGYTF
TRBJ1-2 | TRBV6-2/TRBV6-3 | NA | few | TGTGCCAGCAGTAGCCTCGTCAGAGGAGGCTACACCTTC | CASSSLVRGGYTF
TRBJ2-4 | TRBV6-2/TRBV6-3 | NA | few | TGTGCCAGCAGTTACTCCTCAGGGGGGAACATTCAGTACTTC | CASSYSSGGNIQYF
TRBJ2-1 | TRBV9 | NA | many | TGTGCCAGCAGCATCGGGGATGAGCAGTTCTTC | CASSIGDEQFF
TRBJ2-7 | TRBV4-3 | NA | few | TGCGCCAGCAGCCAAGCGACATCCTCCTACGAGCAGTACTTC | CASSQATSSYEQYF
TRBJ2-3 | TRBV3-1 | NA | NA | TGTGCCAGCAGCCCCTGGGGGGATTTCCGGGGGACCGGCACAGATACGCAGTATTTT | CASSPWGDFRGTGTDTQYF
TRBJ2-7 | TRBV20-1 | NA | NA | TGCAGTGCTAGAGGGGGAAGGGTCTACGAGCGGTACTTC | CSARGGRVYERYF
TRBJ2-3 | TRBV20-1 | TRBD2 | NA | TGCAGTGCTAGAAGACTAGCGAGACCTAGCACAGATACGCAGTATTTT | CSARRLARPSTDTQYF
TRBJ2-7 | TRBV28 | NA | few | TGTGCCAGCAGTCAGTGGGACCGCTCCTACGAGCAGTACTTC | CASSQWDRSYEQYF
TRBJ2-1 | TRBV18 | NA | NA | TGTGCCAGCTCACCACGCCCGCAGGGTGAGCAGTTCTTC | CASSPRPQGEQFF
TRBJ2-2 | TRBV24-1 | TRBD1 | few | TGTGCCACCAGTGACTCCGACAGGGCGATTAACACCGGGGAGCTGTTTTTT | CATSDSDRAINTGELFF
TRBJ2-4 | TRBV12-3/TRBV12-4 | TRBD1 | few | TGTGCCAGCAGTTTTGTCACAGGGGGGTCCAAAAACATTCAGTACTTC | CASSFVTGGSKNIQYF
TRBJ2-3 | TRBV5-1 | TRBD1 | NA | TGCGCCAGCAGCGAGGGACAGGTTTGGGCAGATACGCAGTATTTT | CASSEGQVWADTQYF
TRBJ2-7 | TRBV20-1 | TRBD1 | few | TGCAGTGCTAACCTCGGGACAGGGGTCGAGCAGTACTTC | CSANLGTGVEQYF
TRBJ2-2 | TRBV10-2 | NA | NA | TGCGCCAGCGGACTACAGGGTAACACCGGGGAGCTGTTTTTT | CASGLQGNTGELFF